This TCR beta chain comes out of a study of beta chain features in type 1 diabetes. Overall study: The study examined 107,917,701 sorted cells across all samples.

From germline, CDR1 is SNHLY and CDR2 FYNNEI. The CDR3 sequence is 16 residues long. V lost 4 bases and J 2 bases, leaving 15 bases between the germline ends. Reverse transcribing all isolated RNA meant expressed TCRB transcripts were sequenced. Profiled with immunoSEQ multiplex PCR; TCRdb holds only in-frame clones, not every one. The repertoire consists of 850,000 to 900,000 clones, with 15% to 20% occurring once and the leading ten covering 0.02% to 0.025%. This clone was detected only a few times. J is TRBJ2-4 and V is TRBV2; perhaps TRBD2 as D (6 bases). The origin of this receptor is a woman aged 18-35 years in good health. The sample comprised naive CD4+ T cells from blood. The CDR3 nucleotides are TGTGCCAGCAGTGTGCGGGGCCCTACCACCAAAAACATTCAGTACTTC. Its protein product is CASSVRGPTTKNIQYF.